This passage covers 19 T cell receptor beta chains from one sample sequenced in a study of cytomegalovirus exposure and HLA in healthy donors (dated by TCRdb to about 2017). Library method: the immunoSEQ multiplex PCR assay. The multiplex PCR relied on a mix of 60 forward primers for TCR Vbeta segments and 13 reverse primers for TCR Jbeta segments. TCRdb holds this immuneACCESS table with in-frame rearrangements only. Some clones are missing; in checked studies, unresolved V genes explain under half, and the rest has no known cause. The sample has about 130,000 clones on record, around 74% of them singletons. The ten most abundant clones make up 5.5% to 8.5% of the sample. The sequenced material came from PBMCs. The source of these receptors is a male donor in good health and CMV-seronegative.

This clone has just a few counts. The chain joins TRBV7-8 to TRBJ2-2; 14 nucleotides line up with TRBD2. Trimming cost V 5 bases and J 7 bases; bases outside gene matches: 6. Germline V gives CDR1 SGHVS, CDR2 FQNEAQ. The CDR3 runs 16 residues. This CDR3 reads CASSLTSGGVNGELFF. The DNA for the CDR3 is TGTGCCAGCAGCCTGACTAGCGGGGGGGTAAACGGGGAGCTGTTTTTT.

The chain is built from TRBV7-2 and TRBJ1-3; D perhaps matches TRBD1 (6 bases). V shed 7 bases and J shed 3 bases, with 19 bases lying between them. The length of the CDR3 is 16 residues. Germline V gene data show CDR1 as SGHTA and CDR2 as FQGNSA. The CDR3 nucleotides read TGTGCCAGCATGGGAACAGGGACATCGTATGGAAACACCATATATTTT. Its protein product is CASMGTGTSYGNTIYF.

The chain employs TRBV4-2 and TRBJ2-2; D is unresolved. The V end lost 0 bases, the J end lost 3 bases, and 5 bases lay between the germline ends. This CDR3 is built from 14 residues. From germline, CDR1 is LGHNA and CDR2 YNFKEQ. This CDR3 reads CASSQEQYTGELFF. The CDR3 DNA follows: TGTGCCAGCAGCCAAGAACAGTACACCGGGGAGCTGTTTTTT.

The V gene is TRBV7-2, the J gene TRBJ1-5; no clear D gene. Trimming removed 5 bases from V and 4 bases from J, with 15 bases in between. The CDR3 totals 15 residues. Germline V gives CDR1 SGHTA, CDR2 FQGNSA. CDR3 region: CASSPTPGGNQPQHF. CDR3 in DNA: TGTGCCAGCAGCCCCACGCCCGGAGGAAATCAGCCCCAGCATTTT.

This chain joins TRBV28 and TRBJ2-1; 10 bases fit TRBD2. With V trimmed by 6 bases and J by 7 bases, 6 bases remained unmatched. The CDR3 loop spans 14 amino acids. The V gene's germline CDR1 is MDHEN and CDR2 SYDVKM. The CDR3 DNA is TGTGCCAGCAGCTCAGCGGGAGGGCGGAATGAGCAGTTCTTC. It is translated as CASSSAGGRNEQFF.

The rearrangement uses TRBV5-8 and TRBJ2-6, with D unclear. The CDR3 has 13 residues. Germline V CDR1 and CDR2: SGHTS, YDEGEE. V lost 6 bases to trimming and J lost 4 bases, with 8 bases between them. The CDR3 spells CASMRYGANVLTF. The CDR3 DNA reads TGTGCCAGCATGAGATACGGGGCCAACGTCCTGACTTTC.

The rearrangement links TRBV6-1 to TRBJ2-6; no clear D. V dropped 7 bases and J dropped 3 bases, with 10 bases sitting between them. Germline loops: CDR1 MNHNS, CDR2 SASEGT. The CDR3 is 14 residues long. CDR3 amino acids: CASILAFGANVLTF. CDR3 nucleotides: TGTGCCAGCATCTTGGCCTTTGGGGCCAACGTCCTGACTTTC.

The chain uses TRBV4-3 and TRBJ1-2, with TRBD1 matching 7 bases. V shed 0 bases and J 5 bases; nucleotides not matched to a gene: 6. The germline V gene encodes CDR1 LGHNA and CDR2 YSLEER. The CDR3 is made up of 15 amino acids. The DNA for the CDR3 is TGCGCCAGCAGCCAAGATCGGGACAGACCTTATGGCTACACCTTC. Protein sequence: CASSQDRDRPYGYTF.

The chain uses TRBV6-1 and TRBJ2-7; D is perhaps TRBD1 (5 bases). The ends were cut back, 6 bases at V and 1 base at J, with 13 bases in the middle. Per germline, CDR1 MNHNS and CDR2 SASEGT. The CDR3 extends over 14 amino acids. Here the CDR3 reads CASRGSGFSYEQYF. CDR3 coding DNA: TGTGCCAGCAGGGGCTCAGGGTTTTCCTACGAGCAGTACTTC.

V and J are TRBV6-1 and TRBJ2-6; D is possibly TRBD1 (5 bases). Deletions cut 0 bases from V and 2 bases from J, with 11 bases between. Looked up from germline, CDR1 is MNHNS and CDR2 is SASEGT. The CDR3 spans 17 residues. The DNA for the CDR3 is TGTGCCAGCAGTGAAGCGCTTCTACAGGCTGGGGCCAACGTCCTGACTTTC. Amino acids: CASSEALLQAGANVLTF.

V gene TRBV7-8 combines with J gene TRBJ2-1, with D perhaps TRBD2 (6 bases). The CDR3 is 15 amino acids. Trimming removed 1 base at V and 3 bases at J, with 10 bases between. Germline V gene data show CDR1 as SGHVS and CDR2 as FQNEAQ. The chain's CDR3 is CASSLEEDYYNEQFF. CDR3 in DNA: TGTGCCAGCAGCTTAGAGGAGGACTACTACAATGAGCAGTTCTTC. Full variable domain (remainder filled in from reference TRBV7-8 and TRBJ2-1): GAGVSQSPRYKVAKRGQDVALRCDPISGHVSLFWYQQALGQGPEFLTYFQNEAQLDKSGLPSDRFFAERPEGSVSTLKIQRTQQEDSAVYLCASSLEEDYYNEQFFGPGTRLTVL.

The chain recombines TRBV5-1 with TRBJ2-7; the match to TRBD2 covers 8 bases. This CDR3 contains 14 residues. V shed 0 bases, J shed 2 bases, and the junction held 1 base outside the gene matches. CDR1 and CDR2 from the germline V gene are SGHRS and YFSETQ. CDR3 in amino acids: CASSLAGGTYEQYF. The CDR3 DNA sequence: TGCGCCAGCAGCTTGGCGGGAGGGACCTACGAGCAGTACTTC.

The chain has TRBV7-2 and TRBJ2-1; possible D gene TRBD2, 5 bases. The CDR3 runs to 15 residues. CDR1 is SGHTA, CDR2 FQGNSA, per germline. Trimming removed 2 bases at V and 3 bases at J, with 11 bases between. CDR3 loop: CASSLTGDGYNEQFF. The DNA of the CDR3 is TGTGCCAGCAGCTTAACCGGGGATGGCTACAATGAGCAGTTCTTC.

In its sample, this clone was seen once. The chain has TRBV21-1 and TRBJ2-3; no check of the table's D call, TRBD1, against the DNA was made. TRBV21-1 is a documented pseudogene. This CDR3 has 15 amino acids. CDR3 in DNA: TGTGCCAGCAGCAAAGAGGGGTCATTCACAGATACGCAGTATTTT. It specifies CASSKEGSFTDTQYF.

The J gene is TRBJ2-2, the V gene TRBV2; 7 nucleotides match TRBD2. Losses at the gene ends were 3 bases for V and 1 base for J; bases not matched to a gene: 2. The CDR3 contains 15 residues. Germline V gene sequence: CDR1 SNHLY, CDR2 FYNNEI. DNA for the CDR3: TGTGCCAGCAGTGATACTAGCGAGAACACCGGGGAGCTGTTTTTT. As protein: CASSDTSENTGELFF. The variable domain in full, completed from reference TRBV2 and TRBJ2-2, reads EPEVTQTPSHQVTQMGQEVILRCVPISNHLYFYWYRQILGQKVEFLVSFYNNEISEKSEIFDDQFSVERPDGSNFTLKIRSTKLEDSAMYFCASSDTSENTGELFFGEGSRLTVL.

The DNA of the CDR3 is TGCGCCAGCAGCCCCGGACTAGCGGGGGGTCACAATGAGCAGTTCTTC. It yields the protein CASSPGLAGGHNEQFF. V is TRBV5-1 and J is TRBJ2-1; TRBD2 matches 14 bases. From germline, CDR1 is SGHRS and CDR2 YFSETQ. The CDR3 length is 16 residues. The ends lost 4 bases at V and 5 bases at J; junction bases unmatched: 5.

The chain has TRBV7-9 and TRBJ2-2; D gene uncertain. V dropped 0 bases and J dropped 1 base, with 9 bases sitting between them. Germline V gene data show CDR1 as SEHNR and CDR2 as FQNEAQ (reference sequence). The length of the CDR3 is 16 residues. The CDR3: CASSLAGGVNTGELFF. The CDR3 DNA sequence: TGTGCCAGCAGCTTAGCTGGCGGTGTGAACACCGGGGAGCTGTTTTTT.

The chain carries TRBV2 and TRBJ2-3; tentatively, D is TRBD2 (6 bases). This CDR3 contains 13 residues. CDR1 SNHLY and CDR2 FYNNEI come from the germline V gene. Trimming stripped 7 bases from V and 10 bases from J, with 18 bases between. CDR3 coding DNA: TGTGCCAGCAACCAGGAGGGGCCTTCTCCGCAGTATTTT. Translation: CASNQEGPSPQYF.

This rearrangement joins TRBV27 to TRBJ1-2; D may be TRBD1 (6 bases). The V end was cut by 6 bases, the J end by 4 bases, with 15 bases between. This CDR3 is built from 14 residues. CDR1 is MNHEY, CDR2 SMNVEV, per germline (reference sequence). CDR3 residues: CASRGGGPSYGYTF. Written as DNA, the CDR3 is TGTGCCAGCAGGGGAGGGGGGCCCAGCTATGGCTACACCTTC.